What follows describes a single T cell receptor (beta chain). Its specificity is not known. The sample is drawn from a study of T cell responses to AZD1222 COVID-19 vaccine. Assay: immunoSEQ multiplex PCR; the TCRdb copy retains only in-frame clones and omits some. The sample has around 94,000 clones; around nine tenths are singletons. Deletions cut 6 bases from V and 14 bases from J, with 13 bases between. CDR1 is MDHEN, CDR2 SYDVKM, per germline. The CDR3 has 10 amino acids. Overall study results and limits: Only a handful of AZD1222 recipients, more than five in all, had baseline seropositivity. A rise in Spike-specific TCR breadth and depth followed two AZD1222 doses.

The chain carries TRBV28 and TRBJ1-1, with a possible D match to TRBD1 (6 bases). Material: peripheral blood, obtained on day 0 of AZD1222 vaccination. This TCR was recovered from an adult in good health. In DNA form, the CDR3 reads TGTGCCAGCAGCTCAGGACAGTTCTTCTTT. Protein sequence: CASSSGQFFF.